This T cell receptor (beta chain) was sequenced in a study of blood T cell repertoires in COVID-19. Across the whole study: Sites in the United States, Italy and Spain provided acute and convalescent COVID-19 samples.

Methods used by the authors: Reference gene primer amplification yielded estimated nucleated cell counts. Assay: immunoSEQ multiplex PCR; the TCRdb copy retains only in-frame clones and omits some. For V, J and clone size, that table is used; D and trimming come from the DNA. Of about 260,000 clones listed, approximately 90% are singletons. The ends lost 0 bases at V and 3 bases at J; junction bases unmatched: 10. The CDR3 spans 17 residues. Germline V gene sequence: CDR1 LNHDA, CDR2 SQIVND (reference sequence). Researchers sorted participants into cohorts using their self-reported clinical history. A COVID-19 case was met by exposed participants within 2 weeks before study entry.

The source of this sequence is a man aged 45-65 years who had been exposed to COVID-19. Material: PBMCs or T cells enriched from blood (not recorded which). This sequence joins TRBV19 and TRBJ1-2; 7 nucleotides line up with TRBD1. The CDR3 region is CASSIDRPGTVDYGYTF. The CDR3 DNA is TGTGCCAGTAGTATAGATCGGCCTGGGACAGTAGACTATGGCTACACCTTC.